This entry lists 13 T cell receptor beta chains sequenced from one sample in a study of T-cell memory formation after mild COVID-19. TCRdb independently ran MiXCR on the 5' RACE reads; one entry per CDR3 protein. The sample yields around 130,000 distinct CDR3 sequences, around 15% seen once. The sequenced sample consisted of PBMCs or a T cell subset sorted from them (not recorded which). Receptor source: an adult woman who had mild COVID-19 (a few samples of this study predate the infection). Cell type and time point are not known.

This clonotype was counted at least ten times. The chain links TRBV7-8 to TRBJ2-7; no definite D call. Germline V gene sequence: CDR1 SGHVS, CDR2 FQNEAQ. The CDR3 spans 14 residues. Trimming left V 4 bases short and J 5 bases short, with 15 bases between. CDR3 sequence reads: CASSSPGRPNEQYF. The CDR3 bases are TGTGCCAGCAGCTCCCCTGGACGCCCTAACGAGCAGTACTTC.

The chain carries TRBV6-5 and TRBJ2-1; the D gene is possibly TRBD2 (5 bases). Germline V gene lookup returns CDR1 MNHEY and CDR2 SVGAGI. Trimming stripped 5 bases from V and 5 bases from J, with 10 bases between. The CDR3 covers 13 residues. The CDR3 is CASSAGSHNEQFF. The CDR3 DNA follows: TGTGCCAGCAGTGCGGGCAGCCACAATGAGCAGTTCTTC.

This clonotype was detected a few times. The CDR3 DNA sequence: TGTGCCAGCAGTGTGGCACAGTCTTACTACGAGCAGTACTTC. Residues: CASSVAQSYYEQYF. The genes are TRBV2 and TRBJ2-7; D gene uncertain. V was shortened by 4 bases and J by 3 bases, with 13 bases between the two germline ends. The CDR3 is 14 residues long. Germline lookup yields CDR1 SNHLY and CDR2 FYNNEI. Combining the CDR3 with reference TRBV2 and TRBJ2-7 gives the whole variable domain EPEVTQTPSHQVTQMGQEVILRCVPISNHLYFYWYRQILGQKVEFLVSFYNNEISEKSEIFDDQFSVERPDGSNFTLKIRSTKLEDSAMYFCASSVAQSYYEQYFGPGTRLTVT.

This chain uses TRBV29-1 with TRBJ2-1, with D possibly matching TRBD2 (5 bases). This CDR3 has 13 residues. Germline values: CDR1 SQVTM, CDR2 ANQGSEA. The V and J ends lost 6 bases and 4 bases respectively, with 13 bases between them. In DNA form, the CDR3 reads TGCAGCGTGTTCCCGACGGGATACAATGAGCAGTTCTTC. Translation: CSVFPTGYNEQFF.

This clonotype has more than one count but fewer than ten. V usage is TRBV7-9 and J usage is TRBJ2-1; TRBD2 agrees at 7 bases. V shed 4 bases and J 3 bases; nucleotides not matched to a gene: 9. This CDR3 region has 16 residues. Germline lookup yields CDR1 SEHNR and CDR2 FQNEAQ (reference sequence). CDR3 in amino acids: CASSSVTSDYYNEQFF. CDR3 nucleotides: TGTGCCAGCAGCTCGGTTACTAGCGATTACTACAATGAGCAGTTCTTC.

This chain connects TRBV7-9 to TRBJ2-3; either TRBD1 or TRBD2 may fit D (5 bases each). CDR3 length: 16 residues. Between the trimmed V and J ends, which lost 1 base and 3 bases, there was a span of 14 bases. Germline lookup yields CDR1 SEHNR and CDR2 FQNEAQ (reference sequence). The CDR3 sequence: CASSLGGVLRTDTQYF. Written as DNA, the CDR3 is TGTGCCAGCAGCTTAGGAGGGGTTCTGAGGACAGATACGCAGTATTTT.

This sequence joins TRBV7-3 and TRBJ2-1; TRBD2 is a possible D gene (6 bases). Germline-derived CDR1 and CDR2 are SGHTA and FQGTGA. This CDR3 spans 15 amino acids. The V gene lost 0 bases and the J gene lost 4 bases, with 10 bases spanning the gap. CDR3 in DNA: TGTGCCAGCAGCTTAACGGAGGGCACTTACAATGAGCAGTTCTTC. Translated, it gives CASSLTEGTYNEQFF.

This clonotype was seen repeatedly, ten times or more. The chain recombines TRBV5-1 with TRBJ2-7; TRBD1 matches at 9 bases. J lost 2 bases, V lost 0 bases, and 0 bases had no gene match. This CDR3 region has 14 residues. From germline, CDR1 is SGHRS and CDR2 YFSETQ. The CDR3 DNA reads TGCGCCAGCAGCTTGGGGGACAGGGCCTACGAGCAGTACTTC. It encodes CASSLGDRAYEQYF.

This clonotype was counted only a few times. DNA for the CDR3: TGTGCCAGCAGTGAAGCCTTGGCAGGGATCGAGCTGTTTTTT. This translates into CASSEALAGIELFF. V and J are TRBV6-1 and TRBJ2-2, with D perhaps TRBD1 (5 bases). Germline V lookup: CDR1 MNHNS, CDR2 SASEGT. V gave up 0 bases and J gave up 11 bases, with 13 bases separating them. The CDR3 spans 14 residues.

The CDR3 reads CASSQDKSREETQYF. Here the CDR3 DNA reads TGTGCCAGCAGCCAAGATAAGAGCAGGGAAGAGACCCAGTACTTC. The chain joins TRBV14 to TRBJ2-5; maybe TRBD1 (5 bases). The length of the CDR3 is 15 residues. The germline V gene encodes CDR1 SGHDN and CDR2 FVKESK. V lost 0 bases to trimming and J lost 3 bases, with 11 bases between them.

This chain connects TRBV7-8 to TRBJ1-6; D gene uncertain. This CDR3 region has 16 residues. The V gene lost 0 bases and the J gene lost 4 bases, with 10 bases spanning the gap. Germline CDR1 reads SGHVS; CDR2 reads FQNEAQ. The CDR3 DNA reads TGTGCCAGCAGCTTAGCGGCCTCGGGGTATAATTCACCCCTCCACTTT. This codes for CASSLAASGYNSPLHF.

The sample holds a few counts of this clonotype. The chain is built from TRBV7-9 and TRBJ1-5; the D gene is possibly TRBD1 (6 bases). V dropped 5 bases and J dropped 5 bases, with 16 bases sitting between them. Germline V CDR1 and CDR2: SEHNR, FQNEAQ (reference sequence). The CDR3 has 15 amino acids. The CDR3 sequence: CASSPSGRGDQPQHF. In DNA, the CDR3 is TGTGCCAGCAGCCCCTCAGGCAGGGGAGATCAGCCCCAGCATTTT.

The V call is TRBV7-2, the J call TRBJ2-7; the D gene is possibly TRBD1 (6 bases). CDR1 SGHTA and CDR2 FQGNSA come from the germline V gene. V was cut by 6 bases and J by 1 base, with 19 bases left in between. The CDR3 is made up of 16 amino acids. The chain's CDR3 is CASSTGMALSSYEQYF. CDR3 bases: TGTGCCAGCAGTACAGGGATGGCACTCTCTTCCTACGAGCAGTACTTC. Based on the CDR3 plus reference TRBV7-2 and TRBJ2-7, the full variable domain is GAGVSQSPSNKVTEKGKDVELRCDPISGHTALYWYRQSLGQGLEFLIYFQGNSAPDKSGLPSDRFSAERTGGSVSTLTIQRTQQEDSAVYLCASSTGMALSSYEQYFGPGTRLTVT.